The present entry profiles one T cell receptor (beta chain) with its context. The antigen it binds to is not known. No base qualities exist here, and no much larger clone lies one base off it. The source of the sample is a study of response to subunit inactivated influenza vaccine (dated by TCRdb to 2017 to 2018). As for the study more broadly: Deep quantitative profiling of the T cell receptor repertoire was used in the study to follow responses to a trivalent subunit inactivated influenza vaccine.

To prepare the library, RT-PCR was applied. Instrument on record: Illumina HiSeq 2500. TCRdb itself trimmed the public reads at Q25 with fastp, ran MiXCR and retained productive beta chains. Entries are consolidated by CDR3 protein sequence, retaining the most common genes and DNA. The sample table records some 800,000 distinct CDR3 sequences; 21% of these occur just once. The ten most abundant clones make up roughly a tenth of the sample. The germline V gene yields KGHDR for CDR1 and SFDVKD for CDR2. Trimming removed 10 bases from V and 5 bases from J, leaving 11 bases between the germline ends. From cysteine to phenylalanine, the CDR3 is 12 amino acids long. The DNA shown is the 36-base CDR3, in frame from base 1. Beyond this particular receptor, the publication reports: According to the authors, only a limited number of new T cells may be recruited by each seasonal influenza vaccination.

Sample: PBMCs from blood, taken roughly 5 days after vaccination. The chain links TRBV24-1 with TRBJ2-1; there is no confident call for the D gene. The TCR comes from a man over 45 who received an inactivated influenza vaccine. Donor details come from another sample of the same person, matched by shared clones. The bases are TGTGCCACGTCCGTGGCCCACAATGAGCAGTTCTTC. Its amino acids are CATSVAHNEQFF.